The 18 T cell receptor beta chains presented below share a single source sample, sequenced in a study of human T cells and chemical hapten exposure. In TCRdb, the RACE reads were re-called with MiXCR into one record per CDR3 protein. The repertoire has around 350,000 distinct CDR3 sequences, around 5.5% of them found once; the top ten carry around 8.6%. Noted time point: pre-sensitization, week 0. Treatment reported: therapeutic diphenylcyclopropenone sensitization with weekly scalp DPC. This material consisted of whole blood, taken in connection with sensitization to the hapten diphenylcyclopropenone (DPC). The origin of the receptors is a young woman with alopecia areata. Some clones in this sample may be carry-over from other donors' samples.

This clonotype was counted between two and nine times. The rearrangement joins TRBV7-2 to TRBJ2-3, with D hard to call. The CDR3 length is 14 residues. Germline-derived CDR1 and CDR2 are SGHTA and FQGNSA. V was clipped by 0 bases and J by 4 bases, with 8 bases between them. The DNA of the CDR3 is TGTGCCAGCAGCTTAGCGCCCTATCCAGATACGCAGTATTTT. Amino acids: CASSLAPYPDTQYF.

This chain connects TRBV28 to TRBJ2-7; D may correspond to TRBD1 or TRBD2 (5 bases each). The CDR3 has 16 amino acids. Germline-derived CDR1 and CDR2 are MDHEN and SYDVKM. V lost 3 bases, J lost 5 bases, and 20 bases lay in between. CDR3: CASSLRWGSGSHEQYF. In DNA form, the CDR3 reads TGTGCCAGCAGTTTGCGGTGGGGGTCAGGGTCCCACGAGCAGTACTTC.

The chain links TRBV29-1 to TRBJ2-7; 11 bases are shared with TRBD2. V trimming: 4 bases; J trimming: 2 bases; junction bases outside the gene matches: 13. Germline lookup yields CDR1 SQVTM and CDR2 ANQGSEA. The CDR3 contains 17 residues. The CDR3 here is CSVVLTTTSGVAYEQYF. The CDR3 DNA sequence: TGCAGCGTTGTCTTAACCACGACTAGCGGGGTAGCCTACGAGCAGTACTTC.

This clonotype was counted between two and nine times. This rearrangement joins TRBV27 to TRBJ1-6, with TRBD1 matching 8 bases. The CDR3 runs 19 residues. V dropped 7 bases and J dropped 7; count of bases not matched to a gene: 21. The germline V gene encodes CDR1 MNHEY and CDR2 SMNVEV (reference sequence). CDR3 region: CASKLAVGQGKNPNSPLHF. Written as DNA, the CDR3 is TGTGCCAGCAAACTAGCAGTAGGACAGGGTAAAAATCCCAATTCACCCCTCCACTTT.

This clonotype was seen at least ten times. This chain uses TRBV6-2 or TRBV6-3 with TRBJ1-5; D is undetermined. V lost 2 bases and J 1 base, leaving 6 bases between the germline ends. Germline V CDR1 and CDR2: MNHEY, SVGEGT. This CDR3 region has 14 residues. The CDR3 reads CASSYGLSNQPQHF. The CDR3 DNA is TGTGCCAGCAGTTACGGCCTCAGCAATCAGCCCCAGCATTTT.

The V and J genes are TRBV10-3 and TRBJ1-5; weak D call: TRBD1 (6 bases). The CDR3 extends over 13 amino acids. Trimming cost V 7 bases and J 3 bases, with 10 bases left between them. CDR1 and CDR2 (germline): ENHRY, SYGVKD. CDR3 DNA sequence: TGTGCCATCAACGCAGGGGACAATCAGCCCCAGCATTTT. Translating gives CAINAGDNQPQHF.

On this clonotype itself: A much larger clone lies a single base off, so this may be a read error. CDR3 nucleotides: TGTGCCAGCAGTTTTGACACCGGGGAGCTGTTTTTT. Residues: CASSFDTGELFF. J is TRBJ2-2 and V is TRBV27; no firm D call. Germline V gene sequence: CDR1 MNHEY, CDR2 SMNVEV (reference sequence). Trimming left V 3 bases short and J 3 bases short, with 2 bases between. The CDR3 covers 12 residues.

This clonotype has at least ten counts. The V call is TRBV24-1, the J call TRBJ2-1; tentatively, D is TRBD2 (5 bases). CDR1 and CDR2 (germline): KGHDR, SFDVKD. CDR3 length: 14 amino acids. V dropped 9 bases and J dropped 4 bases, with 15 bases sitting between them. The CDR3 protein is CATAGTRAYNEQFF. CDR3 DNA sequence: TGTGCCACCGCGGGTACCCGAGCGTACAATGAGCAGTTCTTC.

The rearrangement links TRBV5-1 to TRBJ1-3; D perhaps matches TRBD1 (6 bases). V gave up 0 bases and J gave up 0 bases, with 10 bases separating them. CDR1 is SGHRS, CDR2 YFSETQ, per germline. The CDR3 loop spans 16 amino acids. CDR3 loop: CASSLGTAVSGNTIYF. In DNA form, the CDR3 reads TGCGCCAGCAGCTTGGGGACAGCCGTCTCTGGAAACACCATATATTTT.

This clonotype has more than one count but fewer than ten. J is TRBJ1-1 and V is TRBV20-1; tentative D call: TRBD1 (5 bases). In germline, CDR1 is DFQATT, CDR2 SNEGSKA (reference sequence). V was pared by 3 bases and J by 4 bases, with 9 bases between. CDR3 length equals 12 residues. The CDR3 region is CSASRDGTEAFF. Here the CDR3 DNA reads TGCAGTGCTAGCCGGGACGGCACTGAAGCTTTCTTT.

This clonotype was recorded a few times. The chain employs TRBV25-1 and TRBJ2-5; 8 bases map to TRBD2. Per the germline V gene, CDR1 is MGHDK and CDR2 is SYGVNS. With 1 base clipped from V and 5 bases from J, the junction kept 6 bases outside the gene matches. The CDR3 is 15 residues long. DNA for the CDR3: TGTGCCAGCAGTGAATCTGGGCGGGGGGTTGAGACCCAGTACTTC. Encoded protein: CASSESGRGVETQYF.

This clonotype turned up a few times. The rearrangement joins TRBV24-1 to TRBJ2-3; D may be TRBD2 (6 bases). There are 13 residues in the CDR3. The germline V gene encodes CDR1 KGHDR and CDR2 SFDVKD. Trimming pared 9 bases from V and 1 base from J, leaving 10 bases between. The CDR3 protein is CATRSGGTDTQYF. The CDR3 bases are TGTGCCACCCGCTCGGGGGGCACAGATACGCAGTATTTT.

There are many counts of this clonotype. The gene calls are TRBV20-1 and TRBJ2-2, with 7 bases fitting TRBD2. The CDR3 length is 16 residues. The V gene's germline CDR1 is DFQATT and CDR2 SNEGSKA (reference sequence). V dropped 6 bases and J dropped 6; count of bases not matched to a gene: 16. CDR3 nucleotides: TGCAGTGCCAAGGAGGCGGCGGGGGTGGTGTCCGGGGAGCTGTTTTTT. Its protein product is CSAKEAAGVVSGELFF.

The rearrangement uses TRBV25-1 and TRBJ2-2, with a possible D match to TRBD1 (6 bases). V was pared by 4 bases and J by 5 bases, with 11 bases between. The CDR3 covers 14 residues. CDR1 MGHDK and CDR2 SYGVNS come from the germline V gene. This CDR3 is CASSAAQGTGELFF. CDR3 coding DNA: TGTGCCAGCAGTGCCGCACAGGGTACCGGGGAGCTGTTTTTT. The whole variable domain, filled in from reference TRBV25-1 and TRBJ2-2, reads EADIYQTPRYLVIGTGKKITLECSQTMGHDKMYWYQQDPGMELHLIHYSYGVNSTEKGDLSSESTVSRIRTEHFPLTLESARPSHTSQYLCASSAAQGTGELFFGEGSRLTVL.

In its sample, this clonotype was seen many times. The rearrangement links TRBV4-1 to TRBJ1-1; 10 bases line up with TRBD1. The CDR3 has 16 amino acids. V lost 0 bases, J lost 8 bases, and 9 bases stayed unmatched. The germline V gene encodes CDR1 MGHRA and CDR2 YSYEKL. CDR3 residues: CASSQDPRQGASEAFF. CDR3 in DNA: TGCGCCAGCAGCCAAGATCCGCGACAGGGGGCATCCGAAGCTTTCTTT.

With regard to this clonotype: Being one base from a much bigger clone, this may be a read error. The rearrangement links TRBV12-3 or TRBV12-4 to TRBJ1-6; no firm D call. The CDR3 loop spans 14 amino acids. This CDR3 is CASSSDGANSLLHF. The CDR3 DNA follows: TGTGCCAGCAGTTCGGACGGTGCTAATTCACTCCTCCACTTT.

This clonotype was detected many times. The chain couples TRBV12-3 or TRBV12-4 to TRBJ1-1; 9 nucleotides line up with TRBD1. This CDR3 has 14 amino acids. With 4 bases clipped from V and 4 bases from J, the junction kept 4 bases outside the gene matches. The CDR3 protein is CASSSDRGGTEAFF. The CDR3 region has the DNA TGTGCCAGCAGTTCGGACAGGGGCGGCACTGAAGCTTTCTTT.

This clonotype showed up just a few times. V is TRBV28 and J is TRBJ1-6; perhaps TRBD1 as D (5 bases). The germline V and J ends were trimmed by 5 bases and 1 base, with 12 bases remaining between them. The CDR3 spans 16 residues. Germline V CDR1 and CDR2: MDHEN, SYDVKM. This CDR3 is CASSPLGGSYNSPLHF. CDR3 DNA sequence: TGTGCCAGCAGTCCACTGGGGGGATCCTATAATTCACCCCTCCACTTT.